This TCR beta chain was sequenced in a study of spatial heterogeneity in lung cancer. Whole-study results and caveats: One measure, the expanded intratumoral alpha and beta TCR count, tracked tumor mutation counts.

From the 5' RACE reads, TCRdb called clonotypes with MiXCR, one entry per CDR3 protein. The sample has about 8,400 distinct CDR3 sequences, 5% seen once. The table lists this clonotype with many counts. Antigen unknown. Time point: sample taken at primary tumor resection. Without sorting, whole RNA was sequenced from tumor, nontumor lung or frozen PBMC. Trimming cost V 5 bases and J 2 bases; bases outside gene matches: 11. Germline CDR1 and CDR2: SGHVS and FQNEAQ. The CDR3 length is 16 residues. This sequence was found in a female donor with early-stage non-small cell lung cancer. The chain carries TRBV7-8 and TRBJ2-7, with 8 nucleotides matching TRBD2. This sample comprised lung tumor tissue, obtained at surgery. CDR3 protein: CASSPGGGRTPYEQYF. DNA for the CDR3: TGTGCCAGCAGCCCGGGGGGGGGAAGGACCCCCTACGAGCAGTACTTC.